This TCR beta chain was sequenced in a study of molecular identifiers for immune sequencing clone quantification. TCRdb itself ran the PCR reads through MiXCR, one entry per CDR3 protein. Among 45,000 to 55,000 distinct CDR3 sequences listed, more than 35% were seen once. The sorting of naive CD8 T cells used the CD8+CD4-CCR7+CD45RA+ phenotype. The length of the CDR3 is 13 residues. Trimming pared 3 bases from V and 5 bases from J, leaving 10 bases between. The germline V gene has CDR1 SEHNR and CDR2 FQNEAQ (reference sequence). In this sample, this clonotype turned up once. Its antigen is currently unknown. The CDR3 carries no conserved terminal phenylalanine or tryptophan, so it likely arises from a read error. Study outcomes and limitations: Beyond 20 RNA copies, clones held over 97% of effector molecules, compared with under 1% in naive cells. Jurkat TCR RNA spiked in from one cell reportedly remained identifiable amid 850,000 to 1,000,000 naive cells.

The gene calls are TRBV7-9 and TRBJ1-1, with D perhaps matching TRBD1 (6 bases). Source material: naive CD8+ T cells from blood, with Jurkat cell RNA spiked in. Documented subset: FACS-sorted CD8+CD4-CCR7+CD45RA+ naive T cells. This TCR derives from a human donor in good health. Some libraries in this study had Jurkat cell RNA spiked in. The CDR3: CASSFPGATEAFL. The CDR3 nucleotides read TGTGCCAGCAGCTTCCCAGGGGCAACTGAAGCTTTCCTT.